This T cell receptor (beta chain) is from a study of CXCR3-negative and CXCR3-positive naive CD8 T cells. Study details: Libraries each contributed about 1.5 +/- 0.3 million TRB reads, for some 130 million in total. Study-wide results and limits: Both naive subsets showed comparably high diversity, and memory CD8+ cells showed much lower diversity. In CXCR3-positive naive cells, the TRB CDR3s were more hydrophobic than in CXCR3-negative naive cells.

Points on this clonotype: Its antigen is as yet unknown.

The length of the CDR3 is 16 residues. Per the germline V gene, CDR1 is SGHNT and CDR2 is YENEEA. The TRB libraries of cDNA were built by UMI-labeled 5' RACE. With the 5' RACE reads reprocessed, TCRdb shows one record per CDR3 protein and no DNA. Its table records about 150,000 distinct CDR3 sequences. The specimen sequenced was naive CXCR3+ CD8+ T cells from blood. Indicated subset: CD45RO-CCR7+CD27+CD95- naive CD8+ T cells expressing CXCR3 (TNR3+). The sequence derives from a human donor in good health. Some clones in this sample may be carry-over from other donors' samples. The chain is built from TRBV11-3 and TRBJ2-3; TCRdb picks TRBD1, but there is no DNA to check that call. The CDR3 region is CASSLVAGARLDTQYF.